The source of this T cell receptor (beta chain) is a study of cytomegalovirus exposure and HLA in healthy donors. Amplification used 60 Vbeta primers and 13 Jbeta primers. Sequenced by immunoSEQ multiplex PCR; TCRdb stores in-frame clones only, minus some. The table includes around 30,000 clones, approximately 62% detected once. Study results and limitations: Immune exposure was documented only through CMV serostatus.

This clone has a handful of counts. Antigen unknown. The TCR comes from a male donor in good health and CMV-seropositive. What was sequenced was PBMCs.

The CDR3 protein is CASRKEAGELFF. The CDR3 DNA follows: TGTGCCAGCAGAAAGGAGGCCGGGGAGCTGTTTTTT. The chain uses TRBV6-4 and TRBJ2-2, with a weak D call TRBD2 (5 bases). V lost 6 bases and J lost 6, with 8 bases in between. The CDR3 is 12 residues long. Looked up from germline, CDR1 is MRHNA and CDR2 is SNTAGT.